This is a list of T cell receptor beta chains from one sample in a study of neurological immune-mediated disorders. TCRdb reprocessed the 5' RACE reads with MiXCR, giving one entry per CDR3 protein. The sample includes approximately 38,000 distinct CDR3 sequences, about 2.3% of them seen just once. The sample comprised PBMCs. These receptors all stem from a man over 45 with multiple sclerosis. CDR3s include the opening cysteine and the closing phenylalanine or tryptophan. The D gene is left open where the match is weak. Clone size is not always given. Where it is, it says once, few, many or a class for expanded clones.

D gene: -; J gene: TRBJ1-4; V gene: TRBV28; CDR3 length: 11; clone size: many; CDR3 protein: CASSPNEKLFF; CDR3 DNA: TGTGCCAGCAGCCCCAATGAAAAACTGTTTTTT
D gene: -; J gene: TRBJ1-5; V gene: TRBV5-1; CDR3 length: 13; clone size: many; CDR3 protein: CASSPGGDQPQNF; CDR3 DNA: TGCGCCAGCAGCCCGGGTGGGGATCAGCCCCAGAATTTT
D gene: -; J gene: TRBJ1-5; V gene: TRBV28; CDR3 length: 14; clone size: few; CDR3 protein: CASSRALENQPQNF; CDR3 DNA: TGTGCCAGCAGCCGGGCCCTAGAGAATCAGCCCCAGAATTTT
D gene: -; J gene: TRBJ1-1; V gene: TRBV20-1; CDR3 length: 12; clone size: many; CDR3 protein: CSATGGNTEAFF; CDR3 DNA: TGCAGCGCGACCGGGGGGAACACTGAAGCTTTCTTT
D gene: TRBD2; J gene: TRBJ2-5; V gene: TRBV5-5; CDR3 length: 17; clone size: medium-sized; CDR3 protein: CASSLGANGGLAGDRHF; CDR3 DNA: TGTGCCAGCAGCTTGGGGGCGAACGGGGGACTAGCGGGGGACAGGCACTTC
D gene: TRBD2; J gene: TRBJ2-3; V gene: TRBV4-2; CDR3 length: 17; clone size: many; CDR3 protein: CASSQDWGTRSPDTQYF; CDR3 DNA: TGTGCCAGCAGCCAAGATTGGGGGACTAGAAGTCCCGATACGCAGTATTTT
D gene: TRBD2; J gene: TRBJ2-7; V gene: TRBV3-1; CDR3 length: 15; clone size: many; CDR3 protein: CASSQASGGYYEQYF; CDR3 DNA: TGTGCCAGCAGCCAAGCGAGCGGGGGGTACTACGAGCAGTACTTC
D gene: TRBD2; J gene: TRBJ2-5; V gene: TRBV3-1; CDR3 length: 15; clone size: few; CDR3 protein: CASSQDRGEQETQYF; CDR3 DNA: TGTGCCAGCAGCCAAGATCGGGGGGAACAAGAGACCCAGTACTTC
D gene: -; J gene: TRBJ1-5; V gene: TRBV2; CDR3 length: 13; clone size: many; CDR3 protein: CASIRQINQPQHF; CDR3 DNA: TGTGCCAGCATTCGACAGATCAATCAGCCCCAGCATTTT
D gene: -; J gene: TRBJ1-5; V gene: TRBV7-2; CDR3 length: 13; clone size: many; CDR3 protein: CASSLWNNQPQHF; CDR3 DNA: TGTGCCAGCAGCTTATGGAACAATCAGCCCCAGCATTTT
D gene: TRBD1; J gene: TRBJ1-2; V gene: TRBV20-1; CDR3 length: 13; clone size: many; CDR3 protein: CSAGQGAGLSYTF; CDR3 DNA: TGCAGTGCTGGACAGGGGGCAGGGTTGAGCTACACCTTC
D gene: TRBD2; J gene: TRBJ2-1; V gene: TRBV4-1; CDR3 length: 17; clone size: many; CDR3 protein: CASSRDLGGMGLREQFF; CDR3 DNA: TGCGCCAGCAGCCGAGATCTGGGAGGGATGGGATTACGGGAGCAGTTCTTC
D gene: TRBD2; J gene: TRBJ2-7; V gene: TRBV2; CDR3 length: 17; clone size: many; CDR3 protein: CASSGGGLDRITYEQYF; CDR3 DNA: TGTGCCAGCAGTGGCGGGGGACTAGACAGGATCACCTACGAGCAGTACTTC
D gene: -; J gene: TRBJ1-2; V gene: TRBV5-6; CDR3 length: 14; clone size: many; CDR3 protein: CASTRPRGGQGYTF; CDR3 DNA: TGTGCCAGCACCCGACCCCGCGGGGGCCAAGGCTACACCTTC
D gene: TRBD1; J gene: TRBJ2-7; V gene: TRBV20-1; CDR3 length: 13; clone size: -; CDR3 protein: CSARLRGNDEQYF; CDR3 DNA: TGCAGTGCTAGACTCAGGGGGAACGACGAGCAGTACTTC
D gene: -; J gene: TRBJ2-6; V gene: TRBV12-3/TRBV12-4; CDR3 length: 19; clone size: many; CDR3 protein: CASSVNRVPSFSGANVLTF; CDR3 DNA: TGTGCCAGCAGTGTGAACAGGGTTCCCTCCTTCTCTGGGGCCAACGTCCTGACTTTC
D gene: -; J gene: TRBJ1-2; V gene: TRBV5-5; CDR3 length: 20; clone size: many; CDR3 protein: CASSLEYAAGDIVGNYGYTF; CDR3 DNA: TGTGCCAGCAGCTTGGAGTACGCGGCAGGGGATATTGTCGGTAACTATGGCTACACCTTC
D gene: TRBD1; J gene: TRBJ2-2; V gene: TRBV12-5; CDR3 length: 16; clone size: many; CDR3 protein: CASGLGAGGRTGELFF; CDR3 DNA: TGTGCTAGTGGTTTGGGAGCAGGGGGCCGGACCGGGGAGCTGTTTTTT
D gene: -; J gene: TRBJ2-3; V gene: TRBV5-1; CDR3 length: 16; clone size: many; CDR3 protein: CASSFRAGAHEDTQYF; CDR3 DNA: TGCGCCAGCAGCTTCCGGGCGGGGGCTCACGAGGATACGCAGTATTTT
D gene: TRBD1; J gene: TRBJ2-7; V gene: TRBV7-6; CDR3 length: 15; clone size: many; CDR3 protein: CASSFGTGSSYEQYF; CDR3 DNA: TGTGCCAGCAGCTTCGGGACAGGGAGCTCCTACGAGCAGTACTTC
D gene: -; J gene: TRBJ2-1; V gene: TRBV9; CDR3 length: 13; clone size: many; CDR3 protein: CASSPGSAAEQFF; CDR3 DNA: TGTGCCAGCAGCCCCGGGAGCGCGGCTGAGCAGTTCTTC
D gene: -; J gene: TRBJ2-2; V gene: TRBV24-1; CDR3 length: 14; clone size: many; CDR3 protein: CATRSPVGTGELFF; CDR3 DNA: TGTGCCACCAGGTCACCGGTGGGCACCGGGGAGCTGTTTTTT
D gene: TRBD1; J gene: TRBJ1-1; V gene: TRBV12-3/TRBV12-4; CDR3 length: 14; clone size: many; CDR3 protein: CASKGQPMNTEAFF; CDR3 DNA: TGTGCCAGCAAGGGACAGCCCATGAACACTGAAGCTTTCTTT
D gene: -; J gene: TRBJ1-5; V gene: TRBV6-2/TRBV6-3; CDR3 length: 14; clone size: many; CDR3 protein: CASQTTGRIQPQHF; CDR3 DNA: TGTGCCAGCCAAACTACAGGGCGAATTCAGCCCCAGCATTTT
D gene: -; J gene: TRBJ1-1; V gene: TRBV30; CDR3 length: 11; clone size: few; CDR3 protein: CAWTGYTEAFF; CDR3 DNA: TGTGCCTGGACGGGGTACACTGAAGCTTTCTTT
D gene: TRBD1; J gene: TRBJ2-3; V gene: TRBV20-1; CDR3 length: 14; clone size: many; CDR3 protein: CSALRDRDLDTQYF; CDR3 DNA: TGCAGTGCTCTCCGGGACAGGGATTTGGATACGCAGTATTTT
D gene: TRBD2; J gene: TRBJ2-3; V gene: TRBV20-1; CDR3 length: 14; clone size: many; CDR3 protein: CSASFSGGLDTQYF; CDR3 DNA: TGCAGTGCTAGTTTTAGCGGGGGGCTAGATACGCAGTATTTT
D gene: -; J gene: TRBJ2-2; V gene: TRBV7-8; CDR3 length: 14; clone size: many; CDR3 protein: CASSLGTDTGELFF; CDR3 DNA: TGTGCCAGCAGCTTAGGGACAGACACCGGGGAGCTGTTTTTT
D gene: TRBD1; J gene: TRBJ1-5; V gene: TRBV27; CDR3 length: 14; clone size: many; CDR3 protein: CASSRDRVEQPQHF; CDR3 DNA: TGTGCCAGCAGCAGGGACAGGGTTGAACAGCCCCAGCATTTT
D gene: -; J gene: TRBJ2-7; V gene: TRBV27; CDR3 length: 13; clone size: many; CDR3 protein: CASSPVTSYEQYF; CDR3 DNA: TGTGCCAGCAGTCCCGTCACTAGCTACGAGCAGTACTTC
D gene: -; J gene: TRBJ2-3; V gene: TRBV20-1; CDR3 length: 14; clone size: many; CDR3 protein: CSAREGNGVDTQYF; CDR3 DNA: TGCAGTGCTAGAGAGGGAAATGGGGTAGATACGCAGTATTTT
D gene: TRBD1; J gene: TRBJ2-3; V gene: TRBV20-1; CDR3 length: 17; clone size: many; CDR3 protein: CSAASPPGQGISDTQYF; CDR3 DNA: TGCAGTGCTGCCAGTCCTCCGGGACAGGGGATCTCGGATACGCAGTATTTT
D gene: -; J gene: TRBJ1-1; V gene: TRBV5-1; CDR3 length: 15; clone size: many; CDR3 protein: CASSSGAREHTEAFF; CDR3 DNA: TGCGCCAGCAGCAGCGGGGCCAGAGAACACACTGAAGCTTTCTTT
D gene: -; J gene: TRBJ2-5; V gene: TRBV13; CDR3 length: 13; clone size: medium-sized; CDR3 protein: CASSLHGQETQYF; CDR3 DNA: TGTGCCAGCAGCTTACACGGGCAAGAGACCCAGTACTTC
D gene: -; J gene: TRBJ1-3; V gene: TRBV30; CDR3 length: 11; clone size: many; CDR3 protein: CAWSQGNTIYF; CDR3 DNA: TGTGCCTGGAGTCAGGGAAACACCATATATTTT
D gene: -; J gene: TRBJ1-1; V gene: TRBV7-9; CDR3 length: 16; clone size: many; CDR3 protein: CASSPRPLLGPTEAFF; CDR3 DNA: TGTGCCAGCAGCCCCCGACCCCTTCTGGGTCCCACTGAAGCTTTCTTT
D gene: -; J gene: TRBJ1-6; V gene: TRBV5-6; CDR3 length: 14; clone size: many; CDR3 protein: CASSLRRGNSPLHF; CDR3 DNA: TGTGCCAGCAGCTTGAGAAGGGGAAATTCACCCCTCCACTTT
D gene: -; J gene: TRBJ2-7; V gene: TRBV2; CDR3 length: 15; clone size: many; CDR3 protein: CASSEGGGVSYEQYF; CDR3 DNA: TGTGCCAGCAGTGAAGGAGGCGGGGTTTCCTACGAGCAGTACTTC
D gene: -; J gene: TRBJ1-3; V gene: TRBV4-2; CDR3 length: 11; clone size: many; CDR3 protein: CASSQENTIYF; CDR3 DNA: TGTGCCAGCAGCCAAGAGAACACCATATATTTT
D gene: TRBD1; J gene: TRBJ1-5; V gene: TRBV7-8; CDR3 length: 17; clone size: many; CDR3 protein: CASSTSGTGGSNQPQHF; CDR3 DNA: TGTGCCAGCAGCACCAGCGGGACAGGGGGAAGCAATCAGCCCCAGCATTTT
D gene: -; J gene: TRBJ2-3; V gene: TRBV7-2; CDR3 length: 13; clone size: many; CDR3 protein: CASSHTSTDTQYF; CDR3 DNA: TGTGCCAGCAGCCACACTAGCACAGATACGCAGTATTTT
D gene: -; J gene: TRBJ2-1; V gene: TRBV20-1; CDR3 length: 14; clone size: many; CDR3 protein: CSAPRARSYNEQFF; CDR3 DNA: TGCAGTGCTCCCCGAGCGAGGTCCTACAATGAGCAGTTCTTC
D gene: -; J gene: TRBJ1-1; V gene: TRBV5-1; CDR3 length: 17; clone size: many; CDR3 protein: CASSLGGGVPGYTEAFF; CDR3 DNA: TGCGCCAGCAGCTTGGGAGGTGGGGTGCCGGGTTACACTGAAGCTTTCTTT
D gene: -; J gene: TRBJ1-1; V gene: TRBV5-6; CDR3 length: 13; clone size: many; CDR3 protein: CASSLDRDTEAFF; CDR3 DNA: TGTGCCAGCAGCTTGGACAGGGACACTGAAGCTTTCTTT
D gene: -; J gene: TRBJ1-5; V gene: TRBV2; CDR3 length: 13; clone size: many; CDR3 protein: CASSEAPWQPQHF; CDR3 DNA: TGTGCCAGCAGTGAAGCGCCGTGGCAGCCCCAGCATTTT
D gene: -; J gene: TRBJ2-4; V gene: TRBV7-8; CDR3 length: 15; clone size: few; CDR3 protein: CASSDRVGRPNIQYF; CDR3 DNA: TGTGCCAGCAGCGATAGAGTGGGTAGACCAAACATTCAGTACTTC
D gene: -; J gene: TRBJ2-7; V gene: TRBV7-9; CDR3 length: 12; clone size: many; CDR3 protein: CASSLVGYEQYF; CDR3 DNA: TGTGCCAGCAGCTTAGTGGGGTACGAGCAGTACTTC
D gene: -; J gene: TRBJ2-7; V gene: TRBV6-2/TRBV6-3; CDR3 length: 12; clone size: many; CDR3 protein: CASSPGPYEQYF; CDR3 DNA: TGTGCCAGCAGTCCCGGGCCCTACGAGCAGTACTTC
D gene: TRBD1; J gene: TRBJ2-7; V gene: TRBV29-1; CDR3 length: 13; clone size: many; CDR3 protein: CSVVTGQGGEQYF; CDR3 DNA: TGCAGCGTTGTAACGGGACAGGGTGGCGAGCAGTACTTC
D gene: TRBD2; J gene: TRBJ2-2; V gene: TRBV20-1; CDR3 length: 13; clone size: many; CDR3 protein: CSAGLAGGRELFF; CDR3 DNA: TGCAGTGCAGGACTAGCGGGGGGGCGGGAGCTGTTTTTT
D gene: -; J gene: TRBJ2-1; V gene: TRBV7-2; CDR3 length: 12; clone size: many; CDR3 protein: CASSPSSDEQFF; CDR3 DNA: TGTGCCAGCAGCCCTAGCTCAGATGAGCAGTTCTTC
D gene: -; J gene: TRBJ1-2; V gene: TRBV6-5; CDR3 length: 14; clone size: -; CDR3 protein: CASSSWTRGDGYTF; CDR3 DNA: TGTGCCAGCAGTTCCTGGACAAGAGGGGATGGCTACACCTTC
D gene: TRBD1; J gene: TRBJ2-5; V gene: TRBV15; CDR3 length: 17; clone size: few; CDR3 protein: CATSPPGDRGRGETQYF; CDR3 DNA: TGTGCCACCAGCCCCCCCGGGGACAGGGGGCGGGGAGAGACCCAGTACTTC
D gene: TRBD2; J gene: TRBJ2-1; V gene: TRBV28; CDR3 length: 15; clone size: many; CDR3 protein: CASSFPRAGGNEQFF; CDR3 DNA: TGTGCCAGCAGTTTCCCCCGGGCGGGGGGGAATGAGCAGTTCTTC